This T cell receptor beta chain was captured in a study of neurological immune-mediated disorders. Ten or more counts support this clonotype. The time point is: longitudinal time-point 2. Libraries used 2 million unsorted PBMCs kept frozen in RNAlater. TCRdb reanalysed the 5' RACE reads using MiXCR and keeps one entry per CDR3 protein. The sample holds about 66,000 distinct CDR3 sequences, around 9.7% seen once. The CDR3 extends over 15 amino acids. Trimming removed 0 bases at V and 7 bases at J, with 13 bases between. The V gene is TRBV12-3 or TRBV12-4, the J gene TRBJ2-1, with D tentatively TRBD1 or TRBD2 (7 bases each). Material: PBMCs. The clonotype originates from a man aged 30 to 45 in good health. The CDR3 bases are TGTGCCAGCAGTTTAGCGCCAGGGGGGGCAAATGAGCAGTTCTTC. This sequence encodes CASSLAPGGANEQFF.